The 14 T cell receptor beta chains below come from one sample, sequenced in a study of T cell repertoires in cytomegalovirus infection. TCRdb independently ran MiXCR on the reads; one entry per CDR3 protein. The sample has roughly 240,000 distinct CDR3 sequences, roughly 6.5% seen once. The sequenced sample was PBMCs. These TCRs come from a human donor in good health (CMV status not recorded). Some clones in this sample may be carry-over from other donors' samples.

This clonotype was observed at least ten times. The chain has TRBV12-5 and TRBJ1-5; TRBD1 might be the D (5 bases). The CDR3 is 13 residues long. The V and J ends lost 9 bases and 0 bases respectively, with 9 bases between them. In germline, CDR1 is LGHNT, CDR2 FRNRAP. CDR3 DNA: TGTGCTAGCAGACAGCTTAGCAATCAGCCCCAGCATTTT. This codes for CASRQLSNQPQHF. Full variable domain (rest looked up from reference TRBV12-5 and TRBJ1-5): DARVTQTPRHKVTEMGQEVTMRCQPILGHNTVFWYRQTMMQGLELLAYFRNRAPLDDSGMPKDRFSAEMPDATLATLKIQPSEPRDSAVYFCASRQLSNQPQHFGDGTRLSIL.

This clonotype turned up a few times. V is TRBV20-1 and J is TRBJ1-5, with D possibly matching TRBD1 (5 bases). Between the trimmed V and J ends, which lost 0 bases and 5 bases, there was a span of 17 bases. CDR1 is DFQATT and CDR2 is SNEGSKA in the germline V gene (reference sequence). The CDR3 has 16 amino acids. CDR3 sequence: CSARDELGGGDQPQHF. The CDR3 nucleotides are TGCAGTGCTAGAGATGAGTTGGGGGGAGGGGATCAGCCCCAGCATTTT.

This clonotype appeared many times. V and J are TRBV29-1 and TRBJ1-5; D not resolved. Germline-derived CDR1 and CDR2 are SQVTM and ANQGSEA. The CDR3 is 12 amino acids. The V end was cut by 5 bases, the J end by 4 bases, with 9 bases between. The CDR3: CSVRRENQPQHF. Written as DNA, the CDR3 is TGCAGCGTTCGGAGGGAAAATCAGCCCCAGCATTTT.

This clonotype was recorded many times. This chain joins TRBV18 and TRBJ2-1; D is possibly TRBD1 (8 bases). This CDR3 has 17 amino acids. Germline lookup yields CDR1 KGHSH and CDR2 LQKENI. With 0 bases removed from V and 2 bases from J, the gap between germline ends came to 14 bases. The CDR3 is CASSPPGGGQAYNEQFF. CDR3 DNA sequence: TGTGCCAGCTCACCACCGGGGGGGGGACAGGCCTACAATGAGCAGTTCTTC.

This clonotype has ten or more counts. J is TRBJ1-2 and V is TRBV11-2; D unclear. This CDR3 region has 13 residues. V was pared by 3 bases and J by 5 bases, with 10 bases between. Germline CDR1 and CDR2: SGHAT and FQNNGV. This chain's CDR3 is CASSFLAGYGYTF. CDR3 coding DNA: TGTGCCAGCAGCTTCCTCGCCGGGTATGGCTACACCTTC.

This clonotype has ten or more counts. The V gene is TRBV20-1, the J gene TRBJ1-5, with a possible D match to TRBD1 (5 bases). Germline lookup yields CDR1 DFQATT and CDR2 SNEGSKA (reference sequence). Trimming pared 3 bases from V and 3 bases from J, leaving 12 bases between. This CDR3 comprises 14 residues. DNA for the CDR3: TGCAGTGCTAGCGCAGGGCCTTTCAATCAGCCCCAGCATTTT. Translation gives CSASAGPFNQPQHF.

This clonotype was seen ten or more times. This chain uses TRBV20-1 with TRBJ1-2; 9 nucleotides match TRBD1. The V gene end was trimmed by 3 bases and the J gene end by 8 bases; junction bases not matched to a gene: 13. This CDR3 comprises 15 residues. Germline-derived CDR1 and CDR2 are DFQATT and SNEGSKA (reference sequence). The DNA of the CDR3 is TGCAGTGCTAGGGGCCCACCGGGACAGGGTACAGGCTACACCTTC. This gives the protein CSARGPPGQGTGYTF.

This clonotype showed up many times. The V gene is TRBV7-8, the J gene TRBJ2-1; 8 positions match TRBD1. CDR3 size: 15 residues. In germline, CDR1 is SGHVS, CDR2 FQNEAQ. J gave up 7 bases and V 5 bases, and 10 bases lay outside the gene matches. CDR3 DNA: TGTGCCAGCAGCCAACGGCAGGGGGCGAGGAATGAGCAGTTCTTC. Encoded protein: CASSQRQGARNEQFF.

At least ten counts were recorded for this clonotype. The chain combines TRBV7-9 with TRBJ2-7, with TRBD2 matching 9 bases. CDR1 is SEHNR, CDR2 FQNEAQ, per germline (reference sequence). The CDR3 length is 15 residues. Trimming removed 3 bases from V and 7 bases from J; junction bases left unmatched: 10. The CDR3 loop reads CASSFTSGRWGEQYF. In DNA form, the CDR3 reads TGTGCCAGCAGCTTTACTAGCGGGCGCTGGGGTGAGCAGTACTTC.

This clonotype appeared many times. CDR3 coding DNA: TGTGCCACCAGCAGAGATACGGGGTATGAAAAACTGTTTTTT. Translated: CATSRDTGYEKLFF. V usage is TRBV15 and J usage is TRBJ1-4; unclear D gene. The CDR3 covers 14 residues. V lost 0 bases to trimming and J lost 6 bases, with 8 bases between them. Looked up from germline, CDR1 is LNHNV and CDR2 is YYDKDF (reference sequence).

This clonotype was seen ten or more times. The chain links TRBV6-1 to TRBJ1-5; 9 bases match TRBD1. The J segment lost 8 bases and the V segment lost 5 bases, leaving 7 bases of the junction unmatched. The CDR3 extends over 14 amino acids. Germline V gives CDR1 MNHNS, CDR2 SASEGT. CDR3 nucleotide sequence: TGTGCCAGCAGTAATGACAGGGGGATAGAGCCCCAGCATTTT. It codes for CASSNDRGIEPQHF.

This sequence joins TRBV6-5 and TRBJ1-5; TRBD1 agrees at 7 bases. The CDR3 is 13 residues long. V lost 7 bases, J lost 2 bases, and 2 bases stayed unmatched. Germline-derived CDR1 and CDR2 are MNHEY and SVGAGI. CDR3 nucleotides: TGTGCCAGCAAGGGGGCCCGCAATCAGCCCCAGCATTTT. This codes for CASKGARNQPQHF.

This clonotype came up many times. The chain recombines TRBV7-2 with TRBJ1-5; D remains ambiguous. CDR3 length: 14 residues. In germline, CDR1 is SGHTA, CDR2 FQGNSA. V was clipped by 2 bases and J by 1 base, with 6 bases between them. CDR3 coding DNA: TGTGCCAGCAGCTTATTGGAGAGCAATCAGCCCCAGCATTTT. Protein: CASSLLESNQPQHF.

At least ten counts were recorded for this clonotype. The V gene is TRBV7-6, the J gene TRBJ2-3, with TRBD2 matching over 7 bases. The junction had 7 bases not matched to a gene; V was cut back by 5 bases and J by 5 bases. This CDR3 has 14 amino acids. From germline, CDR1 is SGHVS and CDR2 FNYEAQ. The CDR3 reads CASSLRLAEDTQYF. The CDR3 nucleotides are TGTGCCAGCAGCCTCCGACTAGCTGAAGATACGCAGTATTTT.